The 32 T cell receptor beta chains below all came from one sample that was sequenced in a study of cytomegalovirus exposure and HLA in healthy donors. This PCR relied on a set of 60 Vbeta primers and 13 Jbeta primers. Repertoires were generated with immunoSEQ multiplex PCR, while TCRdb's copy carries only in-frame clones and drops some. The data show around 170,000 clones, more than 75% seen once. Sequenced sample: PBMCs. These receptors were taken from a male donor in good health and CMV-seronegative.

V gene TRBV25-1 combines with J gene TRBJ1-2; D is perhaps TRBD1 (6 bases). Germline values: CDR1 MGHDK, CDR2 SYGVNS. The CDR3 length is 17 residues. V shed 0 bases and J shed 1 base, with 15 bases lying between them. The chain's CDR3 is CASSEYRQAVDNYGYTF. The CDR3 nucleotides are TGTGCCAGCAGTGAATATAGACAGGCCGTGGATAACTATGGCTACACCTTC.

The V and J genes are TRBV15 and TRBJ2-7; D uncertain. This CDR3 is built from 14 residues. Germline V lookup: CDR1 LNHNV, CDR2 YYDKDF (reference sequence). V lost 5 bases to trimming and J lost 5 bases, with 16 bases between them. CDR3 nucleotide sequence: TGTGCCACCAGCTTGCAAGTGATTGAGGACGAGCAGTACTTC. Translated, it gives CATSLQVIEDEQYF.

The chain carries TRBV9 and TRBJ1-2; 7 bases match TRBD1. Germline V gene lookup returns CDR1 SGDLS and CDR2 YYNGEE. The CDR3 is made up of 15 amino acids. With V trimmed by 2 bases and J by 1 base, 5 bases remained unmatched. This chain's CDR3 is CASSVSGGDNYGYTF. CDR3 bases: TGTGCCAGCAGCGTTTCAGGGGGAGATAACTATGGCTACACCTTC.

The chain is built from TRBV10-2 and TRBJ2-1; D perhaps matches TRBD2 (6 bases). There are 12 residues in the CDR3. V shed 7 bases and J shed 7 bases, with 11 bases lying between them. CDR1 and CDR2 (germline): WSHSY, SAAADI. The CDR3 protein is CASTGGPNEQFF. The CDR3 DNA reads as TGCGCCAGCACCGGGGGTCCTAATGAGCAGTTCTTC.

The chain is built from TRBV5-1 and TRBJ1-2; D is perhaps TRBD1 (6 bases). Trimming removed 2 bases from V and 8 bases from J, with 19 bases in between. This CDR3 is 15 amino acids long. Looked up from germline, CDR1 is SGHRS and CDR2 is YFSETQ. CDR3: CASSFFQGPGGGYTF. In nucleotides, the CDR3 is TGCGCCAGCAGCTTCTTCCAGGGGCCCGGTGGAGGCTACACCTTC.

The chain has TRBV4-2 and TRBJ2-7; 9 nucleotides agree with TRBD1. This CDR3 region has 17 residues. The germline V gene has CDR1 LGHNA and CDR2 YNFKEQ. Germline trimming cut 1 base from V and 5 bases from J; bases unmatched to any gene: 12. The CDR3 DNA reads as TGTGCCAGCAGCCAAGCGGAATGGGGGACAGGGTCCCACGAGCAGTACTTC. As protein: CASSQAEWGTGSHEQYF.

Details on this clone: An end of the junction differs from the germline gene, which may be a read error. V usage is TRBV7-7 and J usage is TRBJ2-3; maybe TRBD2 (6 bases). The germline CDR1 and CDR2 sequences are SSHAT and FNYEAQ (reference sequence). The CDR3 contains 15 residues. The CDR3 DNA is TGTGCTAGCAGCCCCGAGGAGGGAAACACAGATACGCAGTATTTT. Translated: CASSPEEGNTDTQYF.

The chain joins TRBV7-8 to TRBJ2-7, with 7 bases fitting TRBD2. V lost 7 bases to trimming and J lost 4 bases; unmatched junction nucleotides: 4. Germline V lookup: CDR1 SGHVS, CDR2 FQNEAQ. The CDR3 has 12 residues. Written as DNA, the CDR3 is TGTGCCAGCACCTCTAGCGGATACGAGCAGTACTTC. Translated, it gives CASTSSGYEQYF.

Worth noting for this clone: This sample includes further DNA sequences coding for the same CDR3. This chain connects TRBV29-1 to TRBJ1-5; 7 positions agree with TRBD1. Per germline, CDR1 SQVTM and CDR2 ANQGSEA. The CDR3 consists of 13 residues. Trimming cost V 2 bases and J 5 bases; bases outside gene matches: 3. The CDR3 region has the DNA TGCAGCGTTGAATTAGGGGGCGATCAGCCCCAGCATTTT. This sequence encodes CSVELGGDQPQHF.

The CDR3 reads CASSQDLAGAYNEQFF. CDR3 nucleotides: TGTGCCAGCAGCCAAGATTTAGCGGGAGCCTACAATGAGCAGTTCTTC. V is TRBV14 and J is TRBJ2-1; 9 bases are shared with TRBD2. In germline, CDR1 is SGHDN, CDR2 FVKESK. Trimming removed 0 bases from V and 2 bases from J; junction bases left unmatched: 2. The CDR3 has 16 amino acids.

The DNA for the CDR3 is TGTGCCAGCAGTTACGGGGCTAGCAATCAGCCCCAGCATTTT. Its protein product is CASSYGASNQPQHF. The chain links TRBV6-6 to TRBJ1-5, with D tentatively TRBD1 (5 bases). CDR3 length: 14 amino acids. V was cut by 2 bases and J by 0 bases, with 5 bases left in between. The germline V gene encodes CDR1 MNHNY and CDR2 SVGAGI (reference sequence).

The rearrangement uses TRBV30 and TRBJ1-1; a weak D match, TRBD1 (5 bases). This CDR3 has 13 amino acids. Germline CDR1 reads GTSNPN; CDR2 reads SVGIG (reference sequence). Trimming took off 2 bases at V and 11 bases at J, with 18 bases between the two ends. CDR3 residues: CAWSNGGVSLAFF. The CDR3 bases are TGTGCCTGGAGTAACGGAGGGGTGTCCCTGGCTTTCTTT.

V gene TRBV30 combines with J gene TRBJ2-7; 9 bases fit TRBD2. The germline V gene has CDR1 GTSNPN and CDR2 SVGIG (reference sequence). Trimming took 5 bases from V and 6 from J; bases not matched to a gene: 17. The CDR3 spans 16 residues. DNA of the CDR3: TGTGCCTGGTCCAACCCCCCGACTAGCGGTATGGGCGAGCAGTACTTC. Translation: CAWSNPPTSGMGEQYF. The variable domain in full, with the rest retrieved from reference TRBV30 and TRBJ2-7, is SQTIHQWPATLVQPVGSPLSLECTVEGTSNPNLYWYRQAAGRGLQLLFYSVGIGQISSEVPQNLSASRPQDRQFILSSKKLLLSDSGFYLCAWSNPPTSGMGEQYFGPGTRLTVT.

This chain uses TRBV2 with TRBJ2-3, with 7 bases that match TRBD1. Per the germline V gene, CDR1 is SNHLY and CDR2 is FYNNEI. V shed 1 base, J shed 5 bases, and the junction held 12 bases outside the gene matches. The CDR3 extends over 17 amino acids. In DNA, the CDR3 is TGTGCCAGCAGTGAAGACCACAGGGGAGCTCCACAAGATACGCAGTATTTT. As protein: CASSEDHRGAPQDTQYF.

V usage is TRBV5-1 and J usage is TRBJ1-1, with 12 bases fitting TRBD1. CDR1 and CDR2 from the germline V gene are SGHRS and YFSETQ. The CDR3 runs 15 residues. Trimming cost V 4 bases and J 10 bases; bases outside gene matches: 11. This CDR3 reads CASSGTGTGGVSAFF. As DNA, the CDR3 is TGCGCCAGCAGCGGAACCGGGACAGGGGGCGTTTCAGCTTTCTTT.

V gene TRBV13 combines with J gene TRBJ2-6; possibly TRBD1 for D (5 bases). CDR3 length equals 16 residues. Looked up from germline, CDR1 is PRHDT and CDR2 is FYEKMQ (reference sequence). The V and J ends lost 6 bases and 2 bases respectively, with 14 bases between them. For the CDR3, the DNA is TGTGCCAGCAGTGCAGGGTCAGAAGCTGGGGCCAACGTCCTGACTTTC. Its protein product is CASSAGSEAGANVLTF.

The rearrangement uses TRBV25-1 and TRBJ2-5, with TRBD2 matching over 9 bases. Germline V gene data show CDR1 as MGHDK and CDR2 as SYGVNS. This CDR3 is built from 15 residues. V lost 7 bases and J lost 4; bases outside the gene matches: 10. The CDR3 sequence is CASTVGAGGPETQYF. The CDR3 DNA sequence: TGTGCCAGCACAGTGGGGGCGGGGGGGCCAGAGACCCAGTACTTC.

The chain carries TRBV5-4 and TRBJ2-2; D gene ambiguous. Germline-derived CDR1 and CDR2 are SGHNT and YYREEE (reference sequence). Trimming stripped 0 bases from V and 5 bases from J, with 8 bases between. The CDR3 covers 14 residues. CDR3 region: CASSLGADTGELFF. CDR3 DNA: TGTGCCAGCAGCTTGGGGGCCGATACCGGGGAGCTGTTTTTT.

This rearrangement joins TRBV9 to TRBJ1-1, with D hard to call. Trimming removed 2 bases at V and 4 bases at J, with 15 bases between. The germline V gene has CDR1 SGDLS and CDR2 YYNGEE. There are 15 residues in the CDR3. CDR3 nucleotide sequence: TGTGCCAGCAGCGTTCTAGGTTCCGTTGGCACTGAAGCTTTCTTT. It specifies CASSVLGSVGTEAFF.

This chain connects TRBV19 to TRBJ1-5; D is uncertain. V was clipped by 2 bases and J by 4 bases, with 6 bases between them. Germline CDR1 LNHDA, CDR2 SQIVND (reference sequence). The CDR3 spans 13 residues. In DNA, the CDR3 is TGTGCCAGTAGTATACGGGGAAATCAGCCCCAGCATTTT. Its translation is CASSIRGNQPQHF.

In its sample, this clone was seen once. This rearrangement joins TRBV2 to TRBJ2-5, with a tentative D call TRBD2 (5 bases). This CDR3 region has 13 residues. The V end lost 2 bases, the J end lost 6 bases, and 10 bases lay between the germline ends. Germline V CDR1 and CDR2: SNHLY, FYNNEI. The CDR3 coding sequence is TGTGCCAGCAGTGAAAATGAGGGTCAGACCCAGTACTTC. Its translation: CASSENEGQTQYF.

V and J are TRBV11-2 and TRBJ2-7; 10 nucleotides match TRBD2. J was trimmed by 0 bases and V by 3 bases; bases with no gene match: 11. The CDR3 consists of 18 residues. Germline-derived CDR1 and CDR2 are SGHAT and FQNNGV. Written as DNA, the CDR3 is TGTGCCAGCAGCTTTAGGTTAGCGGGAGGCCTGAGCTCCTACGAGCAGTACTTC. Its translation: CASSFRLAGGLSSYEQYF. The whole variable domain, filled in from reference TRBV11-2 and TRBJ2-7, reads EAGVAQSPRYKIIEKRQSVAFWCNPISGHATLYWYQQILGQGPKLLIQFQNNGVVDDSQLPKDRFSAERLKGVDSTLKIQPAKLEDSAVYLCASSFRLAGGLSSYEQYFGPGTRLTVT.

J is TRBJ2-7 and V is TRBV7-8; TRBD2 agrees at 8 bases. V was pared by 1 base and J by 2 bases, with 13 bases of the junction left unmatched. Germline lookup yields CDR1 SGHVS and CDR2 FQNEAQ. The CDR3 sequence is 18 residues long. This chain's CDR3 is CASSLEERGSTGAYEQYF. In nucleotides, the CDR3 is TGTGCCAGCAGCTTAGAGGAGCGGGGGTCAACAGGCGCCTACGAGCAGTACTTC.

The chain uses TRBV28 and TRBJ1-2; D gene unclear. The CDR3 has 12 amino acids. Trimming shortened V by 5 bases and J by 6 bases, and 10 bases separated the two germline ends. Germline V gene lookup returns CDR1 MDHEN and CDR2 SYDVKM. This CDR3 is CASSPPPDGYTF. CDR3 DNA: TGTGCCAGCAGTCCCCCCCCAGATGGCTACACCTTC.

The chain uses TRBV10-3 and TRBJ1-1, with TRBD1 as a possible D gene (5 bases). CDR3 size: 13 residues. In germline, CDR1 is ENHRY, CDR2 SYGVKD. The V gene lost 2 bases and the J gene lost 6 bases, with 10 bases spanning the gap. The CDR3 sequence is CAISEKGVPEAFF. The CDR3 coding sequence is TGTGCCATCAGTGAGAAAGGGGTCCCTGAAGCTTTCTTT.

This clone was counted only a few times. The rearrangement uses TRBV30 and TRBJ1-4, with D possibly matching TRBD1 (5 bases). V dropped 3 bases and J dropped 5 bases, with 13 bases sitting between them. The CDR3 has 14 residues. The germline gives CDR1 GTSNPN, CDR2 SVGIG (reference sequence). The CDR3 nucleotides read TGTGCCTGGAGCCGGGACGGGGGGAATGAAAAACTGTTTTTT. Its protein is CAWSRDGGNEKLFF.

The chain joins TRBV9 to TRBJ2-3; 10 nucleotides align to TRBD2. Germline V gene sequence: CDR1 SGDLS, CDR2 YYNGEE. The V and J ends lost 2 bases and 0 bases, in that order; junction bases with no gene match: 3. CDR3 length: 16 amino acids. The CDR3 DNA reads TGTGCCAGCAGCGTGTCTAGCGGGAGAAGCACAGATACGCAGTATTTT. Its translation: CASSVSSGRSTDTQYF.

The chain recombines TRBV28 with TRBJ1-5, with D tentatively TRBD1 (6 bases). The V gene lost 2 bases and the J gene lost 7 bases, with 9 bases spanning the gap. The germline CDR1 and CDR2 sequences are MDHEN and SYDVKM. The CDR3 is 13 amino acids. The DNA for the CDR3 is TGTGCCAGCAGTTTACAGGGGCCACAGCCCCAGCATTTT. As protein: CASSLQGPQPQHF. Variable domain in full (rest from reference TRBV28 and TRBJ1-5): DVKVTQSSRYLVKRTGEKVFLECVQDMDHENMFWYRQDPGLGLRLIYFSYDVKMKEKGDIPEGYSVSREKKERFSLILESASTNQTSMYLCASSLQGPQPQHFGDGTRLSIL.

The V and J genes are TRBV19 and TRBJ2-3; TRBD2 matches 10 bases. Germline values: CDR1 LNHDA, CDR2 SQIVND (reference sequence). CDR3 length equals 15 residues. J gave up 4 bases and V 3 bases, and 4 bases lay outside the gene matches. DNA for the CDR3: TGTGCCAGTAGTATGCTAGCGGGAGAGGCAGATACGCAGTATTTT. It is translated as CASSMLAGEADTQYF.

The genes are TRBV5-1 and TRBJ2-4; TRBD1 aligns across 10 bases. CDR1 SGHRS and CDR2 YFSETQ come from the germline V gene. This CDR3 is built from 17 residues. The J segment lost 5 bases and the V segment lost 2 bases, leaving 10 bases of the junction unmatched. In DNA form, the CDR3 reads TGCGCCAGCAGCTTACTCCCGGGACAGGGGTCTCAAAACATTCAGTACTTC. This codes for CASSLLPGQGSQNIQYF.

The rearrangement links TRBV2 to TRBJ2-5; 12 nucleotides agree with TRBD1. In germline, CDR1 is SNHLY, CDR2 FYNNEI. CDR3 length equals 16 residues. V lost 10 bases, J lost 5 bases, and 14 bases stayed unmatched. DNA for the CDR3: TGTGCCACATCCCGAGGGACAGGGGGCTTCCTGGAGACCCAGTACTTC. This encodes CATSRGTGGFLETQYF.

The chain links TRBV5-4 to TRBJ1-4; D is possibly TRBD1 (6 bases). CDR1 is SGHNT, CDR2 YYREEE, per germline (reference sequence). CDR3 length equals 14 residues. V lost 5 bases and J 8 bases, leaving 16 bases between the germline ends. CDR3 amino acids: CASSLQGREEKLFF. As DNA, the CDR3 is TGTGCCAGCAGTTTACAGGGAAGAGAAGAAAAACTGTTTTTT.